This T cell receptor (beta chain) appears in the sequencing data of a study of T cell responses to AZD1222 COVID-19 vaccine. The assay was immunoSEQ multiplex PCR, and TCRdb's table has in-frame clones only and misses some. The sample yields about 88,000 clones, under 95% seen once. Germline assignment: CDR1 LGHDT and CDR2 YNNKEL (reference sequence). The J segment lost 3 bases and the V segment lost 2 bases, leaving 3 bases of the junction unmatched. This CDR3 spans 14 amino acids. The TCR comes from an adult in good health. Source: peripheral blood, taken on day 0 of MenACWY control vaccination. The V gene is TRBV3-1 (or the pseudogene TRBV3-2), the J gene TRBJ1-2, with 7 bases aligning to TRBD1. CDR3 sequence reads: CASSQQGGHYGYTF. Here the CDR3 DNA reads TGTGCCAGCAGCCAACAAGGGGGCCACTATGGCTACACCTTC.